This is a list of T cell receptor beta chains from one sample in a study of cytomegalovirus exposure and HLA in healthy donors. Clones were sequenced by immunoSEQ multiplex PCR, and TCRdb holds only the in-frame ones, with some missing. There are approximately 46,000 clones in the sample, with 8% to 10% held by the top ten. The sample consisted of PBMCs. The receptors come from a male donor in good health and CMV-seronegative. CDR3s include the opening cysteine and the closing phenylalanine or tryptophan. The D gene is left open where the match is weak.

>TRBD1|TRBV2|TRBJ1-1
TGTGCCAGACAAAAAGGGGGCGCGGACACTGAAGCTTTCTTT
CARQKGGADTEAFF
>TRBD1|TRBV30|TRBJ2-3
TGTGCCTGGAGTGAAAACCAGGGGGCGCAGTATTTT
CAWSENQGAQYF
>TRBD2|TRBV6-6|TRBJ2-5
TGTGCCAGCAGTCCCCTGGGGTTGGGGGGGCAAGAGACCCAGTACTTC
CASSPLGLGGQETQYF
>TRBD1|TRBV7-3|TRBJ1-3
TGTGCCAGCAGCTTGTCAGGGGGCTTTGGAAACACCATATATTTT
CASSLSGGFGNTIYF
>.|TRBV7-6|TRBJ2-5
TGTGCCAGCAGCTTCAGTAGCGCCCAGGAGACCCAGTACTTC
CASSFSSAQETQYF
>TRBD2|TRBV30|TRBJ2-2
TGTGCCTGGAAGAGACTAGCGGTCACCGGGGAGCTGTTTTTT
CAWKRLAVTGELFF
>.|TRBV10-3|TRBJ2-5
TGTGCCAACGCCAGGGACAACCAAGAGACCCAGTACTTC
CANARDNQETQYF
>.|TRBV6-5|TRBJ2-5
TGTGCCAGCAGTTACGCGGGGAGAGAGACCCAGTACTTC
CASSYAGRETQYF
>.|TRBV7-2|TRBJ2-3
TGTGCCAGCAGCTCGGGAGTAACAGATACGCAGTATTTT
CASSSGVTDTQYF
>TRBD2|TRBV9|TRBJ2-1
TGTGCCAGCAGCGACGGACGACTAGCGGGAATTGATGAGCAGTTCTTC
CASSDGRLAGIDEQFF
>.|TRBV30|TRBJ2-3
TGTGCCTGGAGTAGAGAACAGCGGGATACGCAGTATTTT
CAWSREQRDTQYF
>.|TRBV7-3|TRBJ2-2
TGTGCCAGCAGCTTATCGGGGGGCGGCGGGGAGCTGTTTTTT
CASSLSGGGGELFF
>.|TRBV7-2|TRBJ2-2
TGTGCCAGCAGCACTTATACCGGGGAGCTGTTTTTT
CASSTYTGELFF
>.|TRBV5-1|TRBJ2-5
TGCGCCAGCAGCTTGGCAGAACAGGGTTGGGAGCAGTACTTC
CASSLAEQGWEQYF
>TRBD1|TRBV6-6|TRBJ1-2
TGTGCCAGCAGTCCCAGAGACAGGGGTCCCCATAGCGACTACACCTTC
CASSPRDRGPHSDYTF
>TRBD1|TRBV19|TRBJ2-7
TGTGCCAGTAGTCACCCGGGACAGGTGGCTAGGCAGTACTTC
CASSHPGQVARQYF
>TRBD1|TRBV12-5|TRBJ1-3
TGTGCTAGTGGTCCGCGCCGGGACAGGGGCAACACCATATATTTT
CASGPRRDRGNTIYF
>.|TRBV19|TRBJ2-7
TGTGCCAGTAGTTCTGGCGGGTACGAGCAGTACTTC
CASSSGGYEQYF
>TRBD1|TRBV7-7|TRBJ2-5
TGTGCTAGCAGCTTGGGATTGACAGGGGGTCAAGAGACCCAGTACTTC
CASSLGLTGGQETQYF
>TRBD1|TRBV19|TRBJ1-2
TGTGCCAGTAGTGCTCTCGACAGGGCTAGCTACACCTTC
CASSALDRASYTF
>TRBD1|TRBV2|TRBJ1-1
TGTGCCAGCGACCGCCAGGGGGCGAACACTGAAGCTTTCTTT
CASDRQGANTEAFF
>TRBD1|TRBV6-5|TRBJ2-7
TGTGCCAGCAGTTCACTAGGTGGGACAGGGGTGCGTGAGCAGTACTTC
CASSSLGGTGVREQYF
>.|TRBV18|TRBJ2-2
TGTGCCAGCTCACGACCCCTGACAGTAAACACCGGGGAGCTGTTTTTT
CASSRPLTVNTGELFF
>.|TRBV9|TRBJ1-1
TGTGCCAGCAGCGTAGGTCAGGGGTGGGACACTGAAGCTTTCTTT
CASSVGQGWDTEAFF
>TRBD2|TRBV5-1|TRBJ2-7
TGCGCCAGCAGCTTCCTCGGGACTAGCGGGAGTAAGACCTACGAGCAGTACTTC
CASSFLGTSGSKTYEQYF
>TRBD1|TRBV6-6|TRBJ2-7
TGTGCCAGCAGTTCCGGGACAGTAGTCTCCTACGAGCAGTACTTC
CASSSGTVVSYEQYF
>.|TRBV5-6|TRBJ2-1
TGTGCCAGCAGCTTCTTACTAGCCATGAGCGGTGAGCAGTTCTTC
CASSFLLAMSGEQFF
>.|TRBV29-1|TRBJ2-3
TGCAGCGTTGCATTAGATACGCAGTATTTT
CSVALDTQYF
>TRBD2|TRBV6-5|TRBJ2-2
TGTGCCACCTCGGGAGGGCCGCTCCCCGGGGAGCTGTTTTTT
CATSGGPLPGELFF
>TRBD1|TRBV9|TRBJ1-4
TGTGCCAGCAGCACCACGGGACAGACTAATGAAAAACTGTTTTTT
CASSTTGQTNEKLFF
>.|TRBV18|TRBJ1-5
TGTGCCAGCTCCCCGGGGGGTGTTGGCAATCAGCCCCAGCATTTT
CASSPGGVGNQPQHF
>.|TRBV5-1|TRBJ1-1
TGCGCCAGCAGCTTTGAGGAGAACACTGAAGCTTTCTTT
CASSFEENTEAFF
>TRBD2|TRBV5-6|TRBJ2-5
TGTGCCAGCAGCTTGGGGACTAGCGGGGTCAATCGGCAGTACTTC
CASSLGTSGVNRQYF
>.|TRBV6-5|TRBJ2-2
TGTGCCAGCACCTCGCCCACTCCAACCGGGGAGCTGTTTTTT
CASTSPTPTGELFF
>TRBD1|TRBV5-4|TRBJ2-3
TGTGCCAGCAGCTTGGACAGGGGGACAGATACGCAGTATTTT
CASSLDRGTDTQYF
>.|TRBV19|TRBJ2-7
TGTGCCAGTAGTATGTGGCAGAGGGGGACCTACGAGCAGTACTTC
CASSMWQRGTYEQYF
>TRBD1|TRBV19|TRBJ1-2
TGTGCCAGTACCGGACAGGGGAAGAGCTACACCTTC
CASTGQGKSYTF
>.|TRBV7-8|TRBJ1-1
TGTGCCAGCAGCTTACAGAGGTTCAGGGCGGACACTGAAGCTTTCTTT
CASSLQRFRADTEAFF
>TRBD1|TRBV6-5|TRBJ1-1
TGTGCCAGCAGTTCCCAACGACAGGGTTCTTCTGAAGCTTTCTTT
CASSSQRQGSSEAFF
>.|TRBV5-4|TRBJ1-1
TGTGCCAGCAGCTTGGAGCGGGGGGCCAGTCGTGCTTTCTTT
CASSLERGASRAFF
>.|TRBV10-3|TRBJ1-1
TGTGCCATCACCCGGGCAGGGAGGGACACTGAAGCTTTCTTT
CAITRAGRDTEAFF
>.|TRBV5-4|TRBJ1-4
TGTGCCAGCAGCCCAACTGGCGGGGGCGGTGAAAAACTGTTTTTT
CASSPTGGGGEKLFF
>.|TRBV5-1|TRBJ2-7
TGCGCCAGCAGCCCGGGGTTCGGTACCTACGAGCAGTACTTC
CASSPGFGTYEQYF
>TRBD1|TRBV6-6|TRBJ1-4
TGTGCCAGCAGGGATCGGACAGGGGCTAATGAAAAACTGTTTTTT
CASRDRTGANEKLFF
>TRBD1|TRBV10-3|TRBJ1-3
TGTGCCATCAGTGGGACAGGGGGAGACACCATATATTTT
CAISGTGGDTIYF